This T cell receptor (beta chain) was identified in a study of identical twins. Study-level points and caveats: Twins showed weaker excess sharing in their beta out-of-frame sequences.

A note on this clonotype: Its matching antigen is unknown.

Via MiXCR, TCRdb re-called the 5' RACE reads, giving one row per CDR3 protein. The table records more than 1.5 million distinct CDR3 sequences, less than 40% of them present only once. The V gene's germline CDR1 is LNHDA and CDR2 SQIVND (reference sequence). The CDR3 totals 14 residues. The germline V and J ends were trimmed by 2 bases and 1 base, with 8 bases remaining between them. Sequencing was carried out using cord blood. The clonotype originates from a newborn girl in good health. This chain links TRBV19 with TRBJ1-1; D gene uncertain. The DNA of the CDR3 is TGTGCCAGTAGTATACAGGTGACGAACACTGAAGCTTTCTTT. It is translated as CASSIQVTNTEAFF.